This T cell receptor beta chain was identified during a study of cytomegalovirus exposure and HLA in healthy donors. Trimming cost V 6 bases and J 0 bases, with 12 bases left between them. The CDR3 is 14 amino acids. CDR1 and CDR2 (germline): SQVTM, ANQGSEA. Notes on the study in general: In an earlier analysis, most TCR beta V segments were productive about 87% or about 30% of the time.

The primer mix had 60 Vbeta and 13 Jbeta primers. Profiled with immunoSEQ multiplex PCR; TCRdb holds only in-frame clones, not every one. The sample includes about 100,000 clones, more than 65% of them seen just once. A remark on this clone: Its target is not known.

Sequenced sample: PBMCs. This clonotype was obtained from a male donor in good health and CMV-seronegative. The rearrangement uses TRBV29-1 and TRBJ2-4; D may be TRBD2 (6 bases). CDR3 bases: TGCAGCGTATTACCGGGACTAGCCAAAAACATTCAGTACTTC. Translating gives CSVLPGLAKNIQYF. Drawing the rest from reference TRBV29-1 and TRBJ2-4, the complete variable domain is SAVISQKPSRDICQRGTSLTIQCQVDSQVTMMFWYRQQPGQSLTLIATANQGSEATYESGFVIDKFPISRPNLTFSTLTVSNMSPEDSSIYLCSVLPGLAKNIQYFGAGTRLSVL.